A selection of T cell receptor beta chains follows, all from one sample in a study of blood T cell repertoires in COVID-19. The assay was immunoSEQ multiplex PCR, and TCRdb's table has in-frame clones only and misses some. Among approximately 250,000 clones listed, 70% to 85% were seen once. Sequencing input: PBMCs or T cells enriched from blood (not recorded which). All receptors come from a man between 35 and 55 years old who had recovered from COVID-19. Each CDR3 is given with its conserved first and last residue. D genes are given only for firm matches. Clone size is stated in some rows and not others, as once, few, many or a class when expanded.

abundance	d_gene	v_gene	j_gene	len	CDR3nt	CDR3aa
NA	NA	TRBV24-1	TRBJ2-2	14	TGTGCCACCAGTGACTTTACAGATACCGGGGAGCTGTTTTTT	CATSDFTDTGELFF
NA	NA	TRBV5-8	TRBJ2-1	15	TGTGCCAGCAGCTTGGGTGGCACAATCTACAATGAGCAGTTCTTC	CASSLGGTIYNEQFF
NA	TRBD1	TRBV28	TRBJ1-5	14	TGTGCCAGTATCTACAGGGGGCGAGGGCAGCCCCAGCATTTT	CASIYRGRGQPQHF
NA	NA	TRBV12-3/TRBV12-4	TRBJ2-7	12	TGTGCCAGCAGTTCCCAGGGCTACGAGCAGTACTTC	CASSSQGYEQYF
once	TRBD1	TRBV7-2	TRBJ1-6	14	TGTGCCAGCAGCCGCGGGACAGGGAATTCACCCCTCCACTTT	CASSRGTGNSPLHF
NA	TRBD1	TRBV10-3	TRBJ1-3	17	TGTGCCATCAGTCTGGGAACAGGGGGTGCCGCTGGAAACACCATATATTTT	CAISLGTGGAAGNTIYF
NA	NA	TRBV9	TRBJ2-1	15	TGTGCCAGCAGCGTAGAAGAAGCGCCTTACAATGAGCAGTTCTTC	CASSVEEAPYNEQFF
NA	TRBD1	TRBV10-3	TRBJ1-4	13	TGTGCCATCAGGGGGACAGAAGGTGAAAAACTGTTTTTT	CAIRGTEGEKLFF
NA	NA	TRBV7-2	TRBJ1-5	14	TGTGCCAGCAGCCCCGCAGGGTTCAATCAGCCCCAGCATTTT	CASSPAGFNQPQHF
NA	TRBD1	TRBV3-1/TRBV3-2	TRBJ1-2	13	TGTGCCAGCAGCCAACGACAGGGGGATGGCTACACCTTC	CASSQRQGDGYTF
few	TRBD2	TRBV28	TRBJ2-7	14	TGTGCCAGCAGTCCTAGCGGGAGGTTCTACGAGCAGTACTTC	CASSPSGRFYEQYF
NA	TRBD1	TRBV5-4	TRBJ2-5	13	TGTGCCAGCAGGACAGGGGGTCAAGAGACCCAGTACTTC	CASRTGGQETQYF
NA	TRBD2	TRBV3-1/TRBV3-2	TRBJ2-3	15	TGTGCCAGCAGCCTTGGACTAGCGGCTACAGATACGCAGTATTTT	CASSLGLAATDTQYF
NA	NA	TRBV28	TRBJ1-1	16	TGTGCCAGCAGCGAAGCAGGGGCCAACCTGAACACTGAAGCTTTCTTT	CASSEAGANLNTEAFF
NA	NA	TRBV24-1	TRBJ2-5	14	TGTGCCACCAGTAGCACAGGCGGAAGCGAGACCCAGTACTTC	CATSSTGGSETQYF
NA	TRBD2	TRBV2	TRBJ2-3	14	TGTGCCAGCTTAGCGGGGCCTAGCACAGATACGCAGTATTTT	CASLAGPSTDTQYF
NA	NA	TRBV3-1/TRBV3-2	TRBJ1-1	17	TGTGCCAGCAGCCAACCTTCTTCTACAGACAGTACCACTGAAGCTTTCTTT	CASSQPSSTDSTTEAFF
NA	NA	TRBV27	TRBJ1-6	15	TGTGCCAGCAGTTTATATAGGGGTAAAGATTCACCCCTCCACTTT	CASSLYRGKDSPLHF
once	TRBD2	TRBV5-1	TRBJ2-5	17	TGCGCCAGCAGCTTGGGGCGGGCTAGCGGATACCAAGAGACCCAGTACTTC	CASSLGRASGYQETQYF
NA	TRBD1	TRBV4-2	TRBJ1-5	15	TGTGCCAGCAGCCAACTGGGACAGATGATCCAGCCCCAGCATTTT	CASSQLGQMIQPQHF
NA	NA	TRBV12-3/TRBV12-4	TRBJ1-2	13	TGTGCCAGCAGTTTACTAGAGTCCTATGGCTACACCTTC	CASSLLESYGYTF
NA	TRBD1	TRBV7-9	TRBJ2-1	11	TGTGCCAGCACCCCGGACAGGGAGCAGTTCTTC	CASTPDREQFF
NA	TRBD1	TRBV25-1	TRBJ1-4	15	TGTGCCAGCAGAGTGGGACAGGGGTCTAATGAAAAACTGTTTTTT	CASRVGQGSNEKLFF
NA	NA	TRBV16	TRBJ2-7	12	TGTGCCAGCAGCCAGCAGGGGGGCGAGCAGTACTTC	CASSQQGGEQYF
NA	TRBD1	TRBV29-1	TRBJ1-6	14	TGCAGCGTCCGACAGGGACCCTATAATTCACCCCTCCACTTT	CSVRQGPYNSPLHF
NA	TRBD1	TRBV4-1	TRBJ1-4	16	TGCGCCAGCAGCCAGGACGACAGGGCACAGAATGAAAAACTGTTTTTT	CASSQDDRAQNEKLFF
NA	TRBD2	TRBV6-2/TRBV6-3	TRBJ2-7	14	TGTGCCAGCAGTTACGGACTAGCGGGGTACGAGCAGTACTTC	CASSYGLAGYEQYF
NA	TRBD1	TRBV18	TRBJ1-5	16	TGTGCCAGCTCACCAACAGGGGGCGGGGGCAATCAGCCCCAGCATTTT	CASSPTGGGGNQPQHF
once	NA	TRBV18	TRBJ1-5	13	TGTGCCAGCTCACCAGGTTCGGGTCAGCCCCAGCATTTT	CASSPGSGQPQHF
NA	NA	TRBV5-4	TRBJ2-5	14	TGTGCCAGCACCGTAGGGGCAGTCCAAGAGACCCAGTACTTC	CASTVGAVQETQYF
once	NA	TRBV2	TRBJ2-4	15	TGTGCCAGCAGTGAGGGCGAAATGGGCAAAAACATTCAGTACTTC	CASSEGEMGKNIQYF
few	NA	TRBV19	TRBJ1-6	13	TGTGCCAGTAGTTCCGGTCGTGAATCACCCCTCCACTTT	CASSSGRESPLHF
once	NA	TRBV5-6	TRBJ2-5	13	TGTGCCAGCAGCTTGTTCGCGGCGGGGACCCAGTACTTC	CASSLFAAGTQYF
NA	NA	TRBV5-1	TRBJ2-3	14	TGCGCCAGCAGCTCAACAGGGTGGACAGATACGCAGTATTTT	CASSSTGWTDTQYF
once	NA	TRBV6-2/TRBV6-3	TRBJ2-3	14	TGTGCCAGCAGTCCCCCGACAGACACAGATACGCAGTATTTT	CASSPPTDTDTQYF
NA	NA	TRBV21-1	TRBJ2-7	12	TGTGCCAGCAGCGCGTACTCCTACGAGCAGTACTTC	CASSAYSYEQYF
NA	TRBD1	TRBV7-8	TRBJ1-2	15	TGTGCCAGCAGAAGGACAGGGGCACGGGAGAATGGCTACACCTTC	CASRRTGARENGYTF
NA	TRBD2	TRBV5-6	TRBJ2-1	15	TGTGCCAGCAGCTTGGACGGGAGGGACTACAATGAGCAGTTCTTC	CASSLDGRDYNEQFF
NA	NA	TRBV21-1	TRBJ2-1	12	TGTGCCAGCAGCATGACAGTAAATGAGCAGTTCTTC	CASSMTVNEQFF
NA	TRBD2	TRBV9	TRBJ2-1	15	TGTGCCAGCAGCGTAGGCGCGGGGGGCCACAATGAGCAGTTCTTC	CASSVGAGGHNEQFF
NA	TRBD1	TRBV3-1/TRBV3-2	TRBJ2-5	16	TGTGCCAGCAGCCAAGCCGGACAGGGGAGGGAAGAGACCCAGTACTTC	CASSQAGQGREETQYF
NA	NA	TRBV11-2	TRBJ1-1	12	TGTGCCAGCAGCTTAGAGTCAGTTGAAGCTTTCTTT	CASSLESVEAFF